This T cell receptor beta chain was sequenced during a study of CD8+ T cells in alopecia areata. Overall study findings and caveats: The study found higher clonality in lesional than normal scalp, especially in alopecia totalis/universalis.

RNA, once extracted, was reverse transcribed into cDNA for use as the sequencing template. Some clones are missing from TCRdb's copy, which holds only in-frame ones; the method was immunoSEQ multiplex PCR. Seen here are roughly 150,000 clones, roughly 50% observed once, and the top ten hold approximately 7%. Lesional scalp punch biopsies and peripheral blood were collected from alopecia areata patients. This clone was seen only a few times. Antigen unknown. A junction end diverges from the germline sequence, so it may reflect a read error. This CDR3 contains 15 residues. Germline-derived CDR1 and CDR2 are MGHRA and YSYEKL.

The source is a human donor with alopecia areata. The sequencing input was CD4+ T cells sorted from blood. J is TRBJ2-2 and V is TRBV4-1; D gene ambiguous. This CDR3 reads CASSDTANFPGELFF. CDR3 coding DNA: TGTGCCAGCAGTGATACCGCTAACTTCCCCGGGGAGCTGTTTTTT.